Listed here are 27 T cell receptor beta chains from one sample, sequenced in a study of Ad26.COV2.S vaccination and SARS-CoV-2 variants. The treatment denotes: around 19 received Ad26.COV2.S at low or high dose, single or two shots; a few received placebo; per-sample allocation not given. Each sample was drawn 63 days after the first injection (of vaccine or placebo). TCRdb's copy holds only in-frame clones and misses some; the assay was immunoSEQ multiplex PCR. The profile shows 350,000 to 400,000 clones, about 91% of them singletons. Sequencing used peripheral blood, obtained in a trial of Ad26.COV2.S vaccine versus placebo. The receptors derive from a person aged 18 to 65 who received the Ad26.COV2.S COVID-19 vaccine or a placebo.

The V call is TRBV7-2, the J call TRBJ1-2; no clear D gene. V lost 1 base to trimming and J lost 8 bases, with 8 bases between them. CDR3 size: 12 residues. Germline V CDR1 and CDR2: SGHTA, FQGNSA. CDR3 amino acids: CASSLELGGYTF. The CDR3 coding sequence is TGTGCCAGCAGCTTAGAGTTGGGCGGCTACACCTTC.

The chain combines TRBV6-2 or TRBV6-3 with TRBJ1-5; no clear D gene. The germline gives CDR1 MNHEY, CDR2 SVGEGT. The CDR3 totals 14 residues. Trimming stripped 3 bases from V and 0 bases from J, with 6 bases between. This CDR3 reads CASSYLNSNQPQHF. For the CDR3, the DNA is TGTGCCAGCAGTTATCTTAATAGCAATCAGCCCCAGCATTTT.

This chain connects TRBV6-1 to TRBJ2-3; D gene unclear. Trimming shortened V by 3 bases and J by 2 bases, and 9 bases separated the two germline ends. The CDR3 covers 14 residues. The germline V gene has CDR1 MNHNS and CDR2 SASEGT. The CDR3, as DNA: TGTGCCAGCAGTGAGGTAGTCGACACAGATACGCAGTATTTT. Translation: CASSEVVDTDTQYF.

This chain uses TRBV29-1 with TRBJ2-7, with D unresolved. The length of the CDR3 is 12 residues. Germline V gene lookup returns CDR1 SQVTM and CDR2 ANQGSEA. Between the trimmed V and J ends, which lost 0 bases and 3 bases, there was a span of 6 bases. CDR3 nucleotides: TGCAGCGTTGAAGACAGGAGCTACGAGCAGTACTTC. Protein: CSVEDRSYEQYF.

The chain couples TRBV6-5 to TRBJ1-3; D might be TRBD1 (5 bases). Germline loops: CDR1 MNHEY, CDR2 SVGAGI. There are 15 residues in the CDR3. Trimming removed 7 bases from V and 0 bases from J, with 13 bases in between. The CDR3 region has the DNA TGTGCCAGCAAAGCCGGGGCGACCTCTGGAAACACCATATATTTT. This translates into CASKAGATSGNTIYF.

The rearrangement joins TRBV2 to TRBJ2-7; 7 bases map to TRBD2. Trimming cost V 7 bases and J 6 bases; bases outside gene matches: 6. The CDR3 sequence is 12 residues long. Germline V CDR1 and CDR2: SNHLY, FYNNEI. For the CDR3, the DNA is TGTGCCAGCACCAAAGGGAGGGGCGAGCAGTACTTC. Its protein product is CASTKGRGEQYF. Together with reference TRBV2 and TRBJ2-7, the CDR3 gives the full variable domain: EPEVTQTPSHQVTQMGQEVILRCVPISNHLYFYWYRQILGQKVEFLVSFYNNEISEKSEIFDDQFSVERPDGSNFTLKIRSTKLEDSAMYFCASTKGRGEQYFGPGTRLTVT.

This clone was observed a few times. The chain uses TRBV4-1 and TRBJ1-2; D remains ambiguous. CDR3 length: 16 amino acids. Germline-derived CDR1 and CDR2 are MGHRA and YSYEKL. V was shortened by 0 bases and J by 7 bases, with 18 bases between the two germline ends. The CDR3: CASSQDSEAVLGGYTF. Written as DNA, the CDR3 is TGCGCCAGCAGCCAAGACAGTGAAGCTGTTTTGGGTGGCTACACCTTC.

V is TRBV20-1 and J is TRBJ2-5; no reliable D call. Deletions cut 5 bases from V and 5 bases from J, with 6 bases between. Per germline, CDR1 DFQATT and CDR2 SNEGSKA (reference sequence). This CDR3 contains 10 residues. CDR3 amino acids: CSAGLETQYF. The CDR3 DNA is TGCAGTGCTGGCTTGGAGACCCAGTACTTC.

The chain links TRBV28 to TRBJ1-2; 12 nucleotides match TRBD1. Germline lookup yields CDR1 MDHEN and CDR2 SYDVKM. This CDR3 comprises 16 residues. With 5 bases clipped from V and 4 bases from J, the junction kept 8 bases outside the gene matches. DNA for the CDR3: TGTGCCAGCAGTGAGACCGGGACAGGGGGCATCTATGGCTACACCTTC. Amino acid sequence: CASSETGTGGIYGYTF.

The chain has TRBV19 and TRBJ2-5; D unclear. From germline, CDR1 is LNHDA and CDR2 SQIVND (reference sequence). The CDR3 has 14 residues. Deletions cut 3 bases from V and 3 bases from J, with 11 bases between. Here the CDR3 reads CASSISHLKETQYF. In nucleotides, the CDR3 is TGTGCCAGTAGTATTTCCCATCTAAAAGAGACCCAGTACTTC. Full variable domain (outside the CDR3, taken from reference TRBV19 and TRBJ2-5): DGGITQSPKYLFRKEGQNVTLSCEQNLNHDAMYWYRQDPGQGLRLIYYSQIVNDFQKGDIAEGYSVSREKKESFPLTVTSAQKNPTAFYLCASSISHLKETQYFGPGTRLLVL.

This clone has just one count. The DNA of the CDR3 is TGTGCCAGCAGTTTAGGACGAAGGGGGATTAACACTGAAGCTTTCTTT. Translated, it gives CASSLGRRGINTEAFF. This rearrangement joins TRBV27 to TRBJ1-1; D is perhaps TRBD1 (6 bases). This CDR3 comprises 16 residues. CDR1 MNHEY and CDR2 SMNVEV come from the germline V gene (reference sequence). Trimming stripped 2 bases from V and 2 bases from J, with 15 bases between.

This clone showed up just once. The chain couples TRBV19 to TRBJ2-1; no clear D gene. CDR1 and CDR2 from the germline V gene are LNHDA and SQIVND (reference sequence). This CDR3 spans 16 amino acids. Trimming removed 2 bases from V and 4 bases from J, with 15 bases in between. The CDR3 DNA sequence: TGTGCCAGTAGTATAAGTTTTGGTCGGGTTTACAATGAGCAGTTCTTC. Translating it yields CASSISFGRVYNEQFF.

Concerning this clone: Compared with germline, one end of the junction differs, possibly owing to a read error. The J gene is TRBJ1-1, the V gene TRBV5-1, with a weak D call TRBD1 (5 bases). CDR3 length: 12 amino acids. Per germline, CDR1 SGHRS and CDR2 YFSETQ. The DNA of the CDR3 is TGCGTCAGCAGCTTGGGGGGCACTGAAGCTTTCTTT. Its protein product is CVSSLGGTEAFF.

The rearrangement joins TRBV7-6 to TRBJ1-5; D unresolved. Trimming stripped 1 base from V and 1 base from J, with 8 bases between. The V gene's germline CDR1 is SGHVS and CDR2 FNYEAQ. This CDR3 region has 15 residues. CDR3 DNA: TGTGCCAGCAGCTTAGAACCGGACAGCAATCAGCCCCAGCATTTT. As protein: CASSLEPDSNQPQHF. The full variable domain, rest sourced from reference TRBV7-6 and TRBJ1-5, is GAGVSQSPRYKVTKRGQDVALRCDPISGHVSLYWYRQALGQGPEFLTYFNYEAQQDKSGLPNDRFSAERPEGSISTLTIQRTEQRDSAMYRCASSLEPDSNQPQHFGDGTRLSIL.

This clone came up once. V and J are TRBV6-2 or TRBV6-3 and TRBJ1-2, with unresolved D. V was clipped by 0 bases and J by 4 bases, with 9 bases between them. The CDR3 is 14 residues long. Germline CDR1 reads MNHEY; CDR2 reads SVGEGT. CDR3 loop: CASSYSNSRYGYTF. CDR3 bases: TGTGCCAGCAGTTACTCAAATTCTCGCTATGGCTACACCTTC.

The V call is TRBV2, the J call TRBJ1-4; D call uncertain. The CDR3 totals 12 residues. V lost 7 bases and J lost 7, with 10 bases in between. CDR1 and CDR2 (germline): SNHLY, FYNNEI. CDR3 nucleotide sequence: TGTGCCAGCAAACGATTGGGTGAAAAACTGTTTTTT. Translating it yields CASKRLGEKLFF.

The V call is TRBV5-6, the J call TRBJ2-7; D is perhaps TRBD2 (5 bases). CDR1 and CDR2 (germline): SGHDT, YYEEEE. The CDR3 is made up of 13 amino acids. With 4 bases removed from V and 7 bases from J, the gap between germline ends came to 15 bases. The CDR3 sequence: CASSRRTWEEQYF. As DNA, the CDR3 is TGTGCCAGCAGCCGCCGTACGTGGGAGGAGCAGTACTTC. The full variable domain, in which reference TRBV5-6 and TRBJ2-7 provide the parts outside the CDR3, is DAGVTQSPTHLIKTRGQQVTLRCSPKSGHDTVSWYQQALGQGPQFIFQYYEEEERQRGNFPDRFSGHQFPNYSSELNVNALLLGDSALYLCASSRRTWEEQYFGPGTRLTVT.

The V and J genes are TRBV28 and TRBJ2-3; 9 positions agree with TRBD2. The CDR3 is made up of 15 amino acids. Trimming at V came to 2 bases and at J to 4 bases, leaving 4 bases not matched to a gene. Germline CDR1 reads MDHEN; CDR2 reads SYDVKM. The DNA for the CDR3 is TGTGCCAGCAGTTTAATGGCGGGAGGGGCAGATACGCAGTATTTT. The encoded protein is CASSLMAGGADTQYF. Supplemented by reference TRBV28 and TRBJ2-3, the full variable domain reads DVKVTQSSRYLVKRTGEKVFLECVQDMDHENMFWYRQDPGLGLRLIYFSYDVKMKEKGDIPEGYSVSREKKERFSLILESASTNQTSMYLCASSLMAGGADTQYFGPGTRLTVL.

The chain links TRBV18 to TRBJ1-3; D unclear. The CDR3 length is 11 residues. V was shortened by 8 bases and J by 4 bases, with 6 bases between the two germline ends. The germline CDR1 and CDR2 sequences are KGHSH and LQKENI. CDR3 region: CASATGNTIYF. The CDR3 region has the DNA TGTGCCAGCGCCACAGGAAACACCATATATTTT.

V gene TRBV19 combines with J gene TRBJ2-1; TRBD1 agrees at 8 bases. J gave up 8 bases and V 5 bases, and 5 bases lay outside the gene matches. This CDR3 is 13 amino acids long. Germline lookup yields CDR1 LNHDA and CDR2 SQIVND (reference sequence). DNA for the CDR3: TGTGCCAGTAGTCCAGGGGGCCGTGATGAGCAGTTCTTC. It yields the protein CASSPGGRDEQFF.

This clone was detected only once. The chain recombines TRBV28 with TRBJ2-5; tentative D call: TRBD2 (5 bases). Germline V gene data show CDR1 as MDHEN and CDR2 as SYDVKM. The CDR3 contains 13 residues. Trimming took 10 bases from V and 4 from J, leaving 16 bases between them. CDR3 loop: CATQTGWGETQYF. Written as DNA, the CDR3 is TGTGCCACCCAGACGGGATGGGGAGAGACCCAGTACTTC.

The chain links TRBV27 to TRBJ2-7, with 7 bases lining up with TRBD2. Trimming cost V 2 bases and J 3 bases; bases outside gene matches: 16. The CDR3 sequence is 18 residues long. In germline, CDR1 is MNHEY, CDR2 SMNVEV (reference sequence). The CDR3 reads CASSLEPPSGILNYEQYF. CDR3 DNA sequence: TGTGCCAGCAGTTTAGAGCCTCCGAGCGGGATCCTCAACTACGAGCAGTACTTC.

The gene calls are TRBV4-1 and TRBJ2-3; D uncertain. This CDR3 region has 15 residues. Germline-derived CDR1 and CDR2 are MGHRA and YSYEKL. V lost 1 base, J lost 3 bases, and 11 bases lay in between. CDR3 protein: CASSQVDPGTDTQYF. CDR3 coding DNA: TGCGCCAGCAGCCAAGTTGACCCCGGGACAGATACGCAGTATTTT.

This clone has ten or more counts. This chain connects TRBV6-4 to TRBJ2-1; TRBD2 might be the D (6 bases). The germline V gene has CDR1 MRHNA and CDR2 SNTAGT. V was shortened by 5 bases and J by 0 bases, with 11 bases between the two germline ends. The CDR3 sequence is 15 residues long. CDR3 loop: CASSTTGGSYNEQFF. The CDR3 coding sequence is TGTGCCAGCAGTACAACCGGGGGCTCCTACAATGAGCAGTTCTTC.

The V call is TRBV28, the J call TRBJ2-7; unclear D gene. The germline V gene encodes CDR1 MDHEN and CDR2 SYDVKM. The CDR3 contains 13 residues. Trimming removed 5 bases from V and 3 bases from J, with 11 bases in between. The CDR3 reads CASSAGPRYEQYF. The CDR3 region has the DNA TGTGCCAGCAGTGCCGGACCCCGCTACGAGCAGTACTTC.

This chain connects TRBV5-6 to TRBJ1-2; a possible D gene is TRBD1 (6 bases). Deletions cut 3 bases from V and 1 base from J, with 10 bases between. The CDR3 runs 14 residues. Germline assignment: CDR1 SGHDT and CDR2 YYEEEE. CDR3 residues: CASSSWTVNYGYTF. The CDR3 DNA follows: TGTGCCAGCAGCTCTTGGACAGTTAACTATGGCTACACCTTC.

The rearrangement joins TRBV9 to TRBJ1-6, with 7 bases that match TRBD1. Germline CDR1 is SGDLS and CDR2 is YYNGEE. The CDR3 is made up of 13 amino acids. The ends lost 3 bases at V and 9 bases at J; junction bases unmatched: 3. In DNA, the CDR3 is TGTGCCAGCAGCGCCCGACAGGGTTCACCCCTCCACTTT. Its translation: CASSARQGSPLHF. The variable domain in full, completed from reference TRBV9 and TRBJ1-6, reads DSGVTQTPKHLITATGQRVTLRCSPRSGDLSVYWYQQSLDQGLQFLIQYYNGEERAKGNILERFSAQQFPDLHSELNLSSLELGDSALYFCASSARQGSPLHFGNGTRLTVT.